This T cell receptor beta chain was documented in a study of beta chain features in type 1 diabetes. The isolated RNA, all of it, was reverse transcribed, so expressed TCRB transcripts were what got sequenced. Generated by immunoSEQ multiplex PCR, the TCRdb table keeps only in-frame clones and is missing some. This sample has about 360,000 clones, with roughly 12% found just once. Unmatched junction bases numbered 11, after V lost 1 base and J lost 9 bases. Per the germline V gene, CDR1 is SQVTM and CDR2 is ANQGSEA. The CDR3 extends over 15 amino acids. This clone was observed a handful of times. The chain uses TRBV29-1 and TRBJ2-3; 9 bases are a match to TRBD2. The sequenced sample was naive CD4+ T cells from blood. This clonotype was obtained from a man between 18 and 29 years old in good health. CDR3 amino acids: CSVEVQGVAGDTQYF. The CDR3 coding sequence is TGCAGCGTTGAAGTGCAGGGAGTAGCGGGAGACACGCAGTATTTT.